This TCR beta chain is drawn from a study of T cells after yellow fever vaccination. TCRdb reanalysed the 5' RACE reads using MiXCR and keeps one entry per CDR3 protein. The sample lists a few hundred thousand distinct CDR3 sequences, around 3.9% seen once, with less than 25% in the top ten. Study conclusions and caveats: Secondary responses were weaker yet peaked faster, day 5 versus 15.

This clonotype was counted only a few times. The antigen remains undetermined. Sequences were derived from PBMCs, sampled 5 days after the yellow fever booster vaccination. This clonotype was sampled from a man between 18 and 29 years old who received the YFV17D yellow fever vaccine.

CDR3 in amino acids: CASSLGREHSYNEQFF. The CDR3 bases are TGTGCCAGCAGCTTAGGACGGGAGCACTCCTACAATGAGCAGTTCTTC. This chain uses TRBV11-2 with TRBJ2-1; weak D call: TRBD2 (6 bases). The V and J ends lost 1 base and 0 bases respectively, with 10 bases between them. The CDR3 is 16 residues long. Germline CDR1 reads SGHAT; CDR2 reads FQNNGV.